This TCR beta chain was identified during a study of blood T cell repertoires in COVID-19. Turning to the study itself: Sources were T cells, B-cell-depleted T cells, or PBMCs; the material itself was cDNA or gDNA.

This CDR3 contains 15 residues. V gave up 7 bases and J gave up 6 bases, with 21 bases separating them. Germline loops: CDR1 MNHEY, CDR2 SVGAGI. Sequencing used immunoSEQ multiplex PCR; TCRdb keeps in-frame clones, though not all of them. Of approximately 150,000 clones in the sample, roughly 86% were seen once. This sequence was found in a woman aged 60-75 years with acute or convalescent COVID-19. Material: peripheral blood. The chain employs TRBV6-5 and TRBJ1-2, with D possibly being TRBD1 (6 bases). CDR3 loop: CASTTGKGSLHGYTF. Here the CDR3 DNA reads TGTGCCAGCACCACAGGGAAGGGGAGTTTGCATGGCTACACCTTC.